A single sample gave rise to the 6 T cell receptor beta chains below, sequenced in a study of T cell responses to AZD1222 COVID-19 vaccine (dated by TCRdb to the early 2020s). Library generation was performed with the immunoSEQ multiplex PCR assay. TCRdb provides this immuneACCESS table in a form limited to in-frame rearrangements. Some clones are lacking; in checked studies, under half of them reflect an unresolved V gene, and why the rest are absent is not known. The sample table contains 80,000 to 130,000 clones; only one count was recorded for roughly nine tenths of them. Together, the top ten hold approximately 16% of the sample. The time point label here, explained by the study, means: baseline before first vaccination. This specimen consisted of peripheral blood, obtained on day 0 of AZD1222 vaccination. These receptors all come from an adult in good health.

The chain recombines TRBV5-1 with TRBJ2-2; D is ambiguous. The CDR3 totals 15 residues. The V end was cut by 0 bases, the J end by 7 bases, with 13 bases between. Germline loops: CDR1 SGHRS, CDR2 YFSETQ. The DNA of the CDR3 is TGCGCCAGCAGCTTGGAACGGTTGGGGAACGGGGAGCTGTTTTTT. Amino acids: CASSLERLGNGELFF. Combining the CDR3 with reference TRBV5-1 and TRBJ2-2 gives the whole variable domain KAGVTQTPRYLIKTRGQQVTLSCSPISGHRSVSWYQQTPGQGLQFLFEYFSETQRNKGNFPGRFSGRQFSNSRSEMNVSTLELGDSALYLCASSLERLGNGELFFGEGSRLTVL.

The chain is built from TRBV5-1 and TRBJ1-1; perhaps TRBD1 as D (6 bases). V lost 7 bases to trimming and J lost 5 bases, with 15 bases between them. Germline V gives CDR1 SGHRS, CDR2 YFSETQ. There are 13 residues in the CDR3. The CDR3 protein is CASGPQQGTEAFF. CDR3 nucleotides: TGCGCCAGCGGCCCTCAACAGGGAACTGAAGCTTTCTTT.

J is TRBJ1-1 and V is TRBV6-5, with D hard to call. The CDR3 extends over 15 amino acids. From germline, CDR1 is MNHEY and CDR2 SVGAGI. The V and J ends lost 7 bases and 2 bases respectively, with 17 bases between them. The CDR3 coding sequence is TGTGCCAGCACCCCTCCGCAAGGAATCAACACTGAAGCTTTCTTT. Residues: CASTPPQGINTEAFF.

V gene TRBV18 combines with J gene TRBJ2-3; a possible D gene is TRBD1 (6 bases). Germline V gives CDR1 KGHSH, CDR2 LQKENI. Trimming cost V 5 bases and J 6 bases, with 12 bases left between them. This CDR3 is 13 amino acids long. CDR3 loop: CASSWTDGDTQYF. In DNA form, the CDR3 reads TGTGCCAGCTCATGGACAGACGGGGATACGCAGTATTTT.

CDR3 coding DNA: TGTGCCAGCAGCTTAGTAGGGACAGGATGGGTCGAGCAGTACTTC. Translating it yields CASSLVGTGWVEQYF. V usage is TRBV7-9 and J usage is TRBJ2-7, with 8 positions matching TRBD1. CDR1 and CDR2 from the germline V gene are SEHNR and FQNEAQ (reference sequence). The CDR3 length is 15 residues. V shed 1 base, J shed 6 bases, and the junction held 8 bases outside the gene matches. The full variable domain, rest sourced from reference TRBV7-9 and TRBJ2-7, is DTGVSQNPRHKITKRGQNVTFRCDPISEHNRLYWYRQTLGQGPEFLTYFQNEAQLEKSRLLSDRFSAERPKGSFSTLEIQRTEQGDSAMYLCASSLVGTGWVEQYFGPGTRLTVT.

This clone has a single count. The chain uses TRBV4-1 and TRBJ2-1; D perhaps matches TRBD2 (5 bases). V was trimmed by 1 base and J by 7 bases, leaving 5 bases between them. Per the germline V gene, CDR1 is MGHRA and CDR2 is YSYEKL. This CDR3 comprises 12 residues. CDR3 sequence (DNA): TGCGCCAGCAGCCAAGGGAGGAATGAGCAGTTCTTC. It encodes CASSQGRNEQFF.